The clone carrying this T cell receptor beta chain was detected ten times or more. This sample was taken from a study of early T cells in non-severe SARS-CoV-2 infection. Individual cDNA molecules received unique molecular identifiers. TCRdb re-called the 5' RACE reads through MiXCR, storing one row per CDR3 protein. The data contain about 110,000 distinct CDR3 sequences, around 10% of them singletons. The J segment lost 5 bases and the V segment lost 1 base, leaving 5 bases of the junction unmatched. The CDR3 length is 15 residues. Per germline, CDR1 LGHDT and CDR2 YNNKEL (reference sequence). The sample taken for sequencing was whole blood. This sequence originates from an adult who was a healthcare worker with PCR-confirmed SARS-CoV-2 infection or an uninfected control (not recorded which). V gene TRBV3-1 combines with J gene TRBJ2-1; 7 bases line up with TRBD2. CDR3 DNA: TGTGCCAGCAGCCAAGCGGCGGGAGCCCACAATGAGCAGTTCTTC. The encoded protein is CASSQAAGAHNEQFF.